The T cell receptor beta chain described here comes from a study of identical twins. TCRdb re-called the 5' RACE reads through MiXCR, storing one row per CDR3 protein. The data contain about 530,000 distinct CDR3 sequences, 20% to 25% of them singletons. This clonotype was counted only a few times. The antigen is undetermined. J was trimmed by 2 bases and V by 6 bases; bases with no gene match: 3. CDR3 length equals 14 residues. Study-wide results and limits: Abundant beta clonotypes from cord blood had fewer insertions, unlike memory repertoires, which showed none.

A further study also used this sample, focusing on yellow fever vaccine responses in identical twins.

The chain combines TRBV12-3 or TRBV12-4 with TRBJ2-3, with 9 bases fitting TRBD1. The receptor was isolated from a woman under 30 in good health. Sequencing was performed on CD4+ T cells sorted from blood. The CDR3 DNA follows: TGTGCCAGCAGACAGGGGGCTACCACAGATACGCAGTATTTT. Its protein product is CASRQGATTDTQYF.